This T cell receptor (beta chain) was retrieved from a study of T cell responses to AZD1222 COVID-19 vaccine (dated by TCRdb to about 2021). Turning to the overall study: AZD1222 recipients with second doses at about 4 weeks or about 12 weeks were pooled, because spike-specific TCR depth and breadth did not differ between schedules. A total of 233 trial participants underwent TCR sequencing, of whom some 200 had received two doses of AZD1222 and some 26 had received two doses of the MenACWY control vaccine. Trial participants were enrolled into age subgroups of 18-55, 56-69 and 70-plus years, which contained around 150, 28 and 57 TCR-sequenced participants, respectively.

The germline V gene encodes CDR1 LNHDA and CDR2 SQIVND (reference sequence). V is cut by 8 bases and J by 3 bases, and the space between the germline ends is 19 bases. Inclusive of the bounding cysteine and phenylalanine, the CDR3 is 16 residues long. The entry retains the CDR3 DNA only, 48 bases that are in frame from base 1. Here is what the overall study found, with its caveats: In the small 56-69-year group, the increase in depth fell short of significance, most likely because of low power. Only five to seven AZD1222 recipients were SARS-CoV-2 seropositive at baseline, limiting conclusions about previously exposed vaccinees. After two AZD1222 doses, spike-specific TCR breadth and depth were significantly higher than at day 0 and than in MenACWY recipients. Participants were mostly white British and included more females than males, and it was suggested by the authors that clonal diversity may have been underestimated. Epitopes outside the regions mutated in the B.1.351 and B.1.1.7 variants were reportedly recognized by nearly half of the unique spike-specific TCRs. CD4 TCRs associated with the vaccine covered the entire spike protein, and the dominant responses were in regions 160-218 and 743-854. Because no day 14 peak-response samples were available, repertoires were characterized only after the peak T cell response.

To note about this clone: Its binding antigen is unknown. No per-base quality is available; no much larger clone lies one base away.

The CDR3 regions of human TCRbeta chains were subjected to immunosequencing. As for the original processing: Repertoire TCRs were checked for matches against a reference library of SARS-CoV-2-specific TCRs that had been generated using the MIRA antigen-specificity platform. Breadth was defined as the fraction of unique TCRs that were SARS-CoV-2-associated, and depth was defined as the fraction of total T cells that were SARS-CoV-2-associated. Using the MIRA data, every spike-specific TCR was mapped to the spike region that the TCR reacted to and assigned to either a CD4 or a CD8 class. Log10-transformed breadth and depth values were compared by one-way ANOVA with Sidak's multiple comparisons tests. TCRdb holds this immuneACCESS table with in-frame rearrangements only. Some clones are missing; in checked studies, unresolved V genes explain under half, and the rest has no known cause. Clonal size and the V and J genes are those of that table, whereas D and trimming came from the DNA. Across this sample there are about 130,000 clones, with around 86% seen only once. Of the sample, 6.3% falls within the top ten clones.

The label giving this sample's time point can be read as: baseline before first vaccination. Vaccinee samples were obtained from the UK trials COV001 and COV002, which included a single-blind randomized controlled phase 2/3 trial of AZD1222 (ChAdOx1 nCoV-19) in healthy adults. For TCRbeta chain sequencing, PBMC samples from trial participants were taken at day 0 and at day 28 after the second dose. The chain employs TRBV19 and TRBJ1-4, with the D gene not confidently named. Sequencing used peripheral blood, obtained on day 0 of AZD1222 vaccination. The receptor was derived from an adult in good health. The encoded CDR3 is CASQPSPVASNEKLFF. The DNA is TGTGCCAGTCAACCCTCCCCGGTAGCGTCTAATGAAAAACTGTTTTTT. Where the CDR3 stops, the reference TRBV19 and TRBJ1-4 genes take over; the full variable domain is DGGITQSPKYLFRKEGQNVTLSCEQNLNHDAMYWYRQDPGQGLRLIYYSQIVNDFQKGDIAEGYSVSREKKESFPLTVTSAQKNPTAFYLCASQPSPVASNEKLFFGSGTQLSVL.